Each of the 8 T cell receptor beta chains below was sequenced from the same sample in a study of T cell responses to AZD1222 COVID-19 vaccine. Some clones are missing from TCRdb's copy, which holds only in-frame ones; the method was immunoSEQ multiplex PCR. Of some 150,000 clones listed, around 92% were seen once; the top ten hold 4% to 5.5%. The source was peripheral blood, collected on day 0 of MenACWY control vaccination. The origin of the receptors is an adult in good health.

J is TRBJ2-5 and V is TRBV18; 9 bases map to TRBD1. CDR3 length: 15 amino acids. Germline assignment: CDR1 KGHSH and CDR2 LQKENI. V lost 0 bases to trimming and J lost 4 bases; unmatched junction nucleotides: 3. CDR3 nucleotides: TGTGCCAGCTCACCACCGGGACAGGGTGCAGAGACCCAGTACTTC. Translation gives CASSPPGQGAETQYF.

The J gene is TRBJ1-5, the V gene TRBV12-5; D call uncertain. Germline V lookup: CDR1 LGHNT, CDR2 FRNRAP. The CDR3 is 13 amino acids. Trimming cost V 9 bases and J 4 bases, with 13 bases left between them. CDR3 residues: CASSQEHNQPQHF. In DNA, the CDR3 is TGTGCTAGCTCGCAAGAGCATAATCAGCCCCAGCATTTT.

The rearrangement joins TRBV11-3 to TRBJ1-4; D remains unclear. CDR3 length: 14 residues. V lost 5 bases, J lost 7 bases, and 14 bases lay in between. Germline V gene sequence: CDR1 SGHNT, CDR2 YENEEA. The CDR3 DNA follows: TGTGCCAGCAGCGCCTTCGCGGGCGGTGAAAAACTGTTTTTT. Its protein product is CASSAFAGGEKLFF.

The chain joins TRBV7-2 to TRBJ1-3; D not resolved. The CDR3 runs 12 residues. V lost 5 bases and J lost 4, with 6 bases in between. Germline V CDR1 and CDR2: SGHTA, FQGNSA. The CDR3 reads CASSVGGNTIYF. The DNA for the CDR3 is TGTGCCAGCAGCGTGGGGGGAAACACCATATATTTT.

This clone was observed once. The chain employs TRBV7-9 and TRBJ1-5; D is unresolved. The CDR3 runs to 13 residues. In germline, CDR1 is SEHNR, CDR2 FQNEAQ (reference sequence). The V gene lost 5 bases and the J gene lost 1 base, with 6 bases spanning the gap. CDR3 coding DNA: TGTGCCAGCAGCGAACAAAGCAATCAGCCCCAGCATTTT. Amino acids: CASSEQSNQPQHF.

The chain combines TRBV9 with TRBJ2-7; 12 bases line up with TRBD2. The CDR3 has 16 amino acids. CDR1 is SGDLS, CDR2 YYNGEE, per germline. Trimming at V came to 2 bases and at J to 7 bases, leaving 10 bases not matched to a gene. The CDR3 is CASSVGLAGTQPEQYF. The CDR3 nucleotides are TGTGCCAGCAGCGTCGGACTAGCGGGAACCCAACCAGAGCAGTACTTC.

The chain combines TRBV4-2 with TRBJ2-5; 12 nucleotides align to TRBD1. The length of the CDR3 is 17 residues. Germline values: CDR1 LGHNA, CDR2 YNFKEQ. With V trimmed by 3 bases and J by 1 base, 6 bases remained unmatched. CDR3 in DNA: TGTGCCAGCAGCCAGGGACAGGGGGCACGGATCCAAGAGACCCAGTACTTC. It specifies CASSQGQGARIQETQYF.

The chain carries TRBV19 and TRBJ1-5, with 11 bases matching TRBD1. From germline, CDR1 is LNHDA and CDR2 SQIVND (reference sequence). The trim removed 4 bases at V and 0 bases at J, leaving 5 bases unmatched. The CDR3 contains 17 residues. CDR3 sequence (DNA): TGTGCCAGTAGTACCGGGACAGGGGGGTATAGCAATCAGCCCCAGCATTTT. Its protein is CASSTGTGGYSNQPQHF.